The rows below give T cell receptor beta chains drawn from one sample of a study of T cells in Graves' hyperthyroidism and ophthalmopathy. One entry per CDR3 protein, called by TCRdb with MiXCR from the multiplex PCR reads. The data show 600,000 to 750,000 distinct CDR3 sequences, about 18% seen once. Sequenced sample: blood. The origin of the receptors is a man aged 45 to 65 with Graves' hyperthyroidism. CDR3s include the opening cysteine and the closing phenylalanine or tryptophan. Each record gives: V gene, J gene, CDR3 protein.

>TRBV6-5|TRBJ2-7
CASSYSGTGGSYEQYF
>TRBV5-5|TRBJ1-4
CASSLGTASNEKLFF
>TRBV5-1|TRBJ2-1
CASSLDTEGNEQFF
>TRBV11-2|TRBJ2-7
CATVTWRRPSEQYF
>TRBV12-3/TRBV12-4|TRBJ2-7
CASSSGLGNEQYF
>TRBV7-8|TRBJ1-2
CASSFAQEYGYTF
>TRBV5-6|TRBJ1-1
CASRPGGGPEAFF
>TRBV7-9|TRBJ2-5
CASSYRQGETQYF
>TRBV7-9|TRBJ2-5
CASSLTPTGLETQYF
>TRBV11-2|TRBJ2-5
CASSPTSGRVQETQYF
>TRBV6-1|TRBJ2-7
CASSSRDRGPYEQYF
>TRBV6-5|TRBJ1-1
CASSYRTGITEAFF
>TRBV20-1|TRBJ2-5
CSARLQGTSGRIHPYQETQYF
>TRBV7-8|TRBJ2-1
CARSLGLANEQFF
>TRBV29-1|TRBJ2-2
CSVYRQGLPGQLFF
>TRBV24-1|TRBJ2-1
CATSVGLADYNEQFF
>TRBV6-1|TRBJ2-2
CASSYKRRAGELFF
>TRBV9|TRBJ2-2
CASSLAGGAGGPNTGELFF
>TRBV28|TRBJ2-1
CASSLGGTSGVEQFF
>TRBV20-1|TRBJ2-1
CSAREIQRERNEQFF
>TRBV7-9|TRBJ2-1
CASSQPQENNEQFF
>TRBV20-1|TRBJ2-5
CSARDASGRALGETQYF
>TRBV2|TRBJ1-5
CASSEAGQGSNQPQHF
>TRBV2|TRBJ1-4
CASSEAEARREKLFF
>TRBV2|TRBJ2-3
CASSEAGTGGRDTQYF
>TRBV20-1|TRBJ1-5
CSARTAGQKNQPQHF
>TRBV12-3/TRBV12-4|TRBJ2-2
CASSQTSGRIMLDTGELFF
>TRBV28|TRBJ2-1
CASSLIASIRNEQFF
>TRBV12-3/TRBV12-4|TRBJ2-1
CASSLWDRNNNEQFF
>TRBV12-3/TRBV12-4|TRBJ1-5
CASSLARRGGQPQHF
>TRBV27|TRBJ2-2
CASSKPGLENTGELFF
>TRBV12-3/TRBV12-4|TRBJ1-1
CASSLSRGQLYTEAFF
>TRBV20-1|TRBJ1-4
CSAPTGTGAATNEKLFF
>TRBV6-5|TRBJ1-2
CASSYSRTAINYGYTF
>TRBV11-2|TRBJ1-4
CASSSGKGNEKLFF
>TRBV20-1|TRBJ2-5
CSARVLAGPETQYF
>TRBV30|TRBJ2-7
CAWTTDTYEQYF
>TRBV6-2/TRBV6-3|TRBJ1-2
CASSYLGGEGYTF
>TRBV5-5|TRBJ2-7
CASSAGLAGGPRGYEQYF
>TRBV5-1|TRBJ2-5
CASGTGSPRETQYF
>TRBV25-1|TRBJ2-5
CASSEWPVIYQETQYF
>TRBV6-5|TRBJ1-6
CASSSPAYNSPLHF